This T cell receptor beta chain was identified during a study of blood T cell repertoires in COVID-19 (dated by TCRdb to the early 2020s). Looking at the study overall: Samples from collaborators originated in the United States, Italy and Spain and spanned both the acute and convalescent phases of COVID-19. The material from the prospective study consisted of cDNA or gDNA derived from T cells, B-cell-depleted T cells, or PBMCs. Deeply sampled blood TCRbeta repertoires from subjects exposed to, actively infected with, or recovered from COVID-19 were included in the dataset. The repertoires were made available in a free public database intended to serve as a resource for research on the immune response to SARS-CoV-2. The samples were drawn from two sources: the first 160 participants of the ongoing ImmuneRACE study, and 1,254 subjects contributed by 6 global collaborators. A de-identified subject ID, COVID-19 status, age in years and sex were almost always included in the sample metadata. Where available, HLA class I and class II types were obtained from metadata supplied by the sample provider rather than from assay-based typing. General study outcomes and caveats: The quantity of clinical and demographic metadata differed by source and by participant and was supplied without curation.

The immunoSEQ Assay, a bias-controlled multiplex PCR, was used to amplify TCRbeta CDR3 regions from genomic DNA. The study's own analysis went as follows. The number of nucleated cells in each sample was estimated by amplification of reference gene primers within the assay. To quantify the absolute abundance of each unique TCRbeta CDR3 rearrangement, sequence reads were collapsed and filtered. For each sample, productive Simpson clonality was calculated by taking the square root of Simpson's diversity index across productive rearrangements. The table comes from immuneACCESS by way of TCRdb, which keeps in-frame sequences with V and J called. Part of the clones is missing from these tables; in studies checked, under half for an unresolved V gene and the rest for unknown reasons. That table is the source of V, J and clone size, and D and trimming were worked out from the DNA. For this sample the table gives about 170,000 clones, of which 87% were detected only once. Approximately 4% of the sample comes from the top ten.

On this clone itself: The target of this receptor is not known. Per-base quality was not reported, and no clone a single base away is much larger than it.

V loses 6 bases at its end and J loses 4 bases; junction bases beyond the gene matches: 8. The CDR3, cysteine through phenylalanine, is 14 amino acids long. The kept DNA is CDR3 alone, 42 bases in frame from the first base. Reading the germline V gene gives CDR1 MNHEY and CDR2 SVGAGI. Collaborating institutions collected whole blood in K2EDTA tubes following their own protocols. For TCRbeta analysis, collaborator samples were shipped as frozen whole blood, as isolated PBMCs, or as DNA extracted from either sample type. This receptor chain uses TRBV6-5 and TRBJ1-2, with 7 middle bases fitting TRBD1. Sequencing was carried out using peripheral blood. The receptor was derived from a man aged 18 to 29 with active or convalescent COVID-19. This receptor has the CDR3 CASRWGQNPYGYTF. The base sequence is TGTGCCAGCAGGTGGGGACAGAACCCCTATGGCTACACCTTC.